The clone carrying this TCR beta chain occurred many times. Its antigen is unknown. The source of the sample is a study of T cells in Graves' hyperthyroidism and ophthalmopathy. Study-level results: Stable hyperthyroidism was told apart from ophthalmopathy by a model built on 13 V-J features. Blood also held most thyroid clonotypes expanded beyond 0.001.

The V gene's germline CDR1 is SGHAT and CDR2 FQNNGV. V lost 1 base and J 5 bases, leaving 15 bases between the germline ends. The CDR3 sequence is 16 residues long. There were TCR beta CDR3 regions amplified from RNA transcripts. RT-PCR in the first round (using the HTBI primer set) targeted the TCR CDR3. A single record per CDR3 protein comes from TCRdb applying MiXCR to the multiplex PCR reads. The sample lists about 290,000 distinct CDR3 sequences, more than 10% occurring once. Participants, patients aged 18 to 65, had newly diagnosed hyperthyroidism with a duration under 2 months. The PBMCs studied were ones that came from about 10 ml fresh peripheral blood.

V and J are TRBV11-2 and TRBJ2-1, with D possibly TRBD1 on 6 matching bases. This clonotype was obtained from a woman in her 30s with Graves' hyperthyroidism that later progressed to Graves' ophthalmopathy. Sequencing was performed on blood. The CDR3 reads CASSLVPRQADNEQFF. The CDR3 DNA follows: TGTGCCAGCAGCTTAGTCCCGCGACAGGCTGACAATGAGCAGTTCTTC.